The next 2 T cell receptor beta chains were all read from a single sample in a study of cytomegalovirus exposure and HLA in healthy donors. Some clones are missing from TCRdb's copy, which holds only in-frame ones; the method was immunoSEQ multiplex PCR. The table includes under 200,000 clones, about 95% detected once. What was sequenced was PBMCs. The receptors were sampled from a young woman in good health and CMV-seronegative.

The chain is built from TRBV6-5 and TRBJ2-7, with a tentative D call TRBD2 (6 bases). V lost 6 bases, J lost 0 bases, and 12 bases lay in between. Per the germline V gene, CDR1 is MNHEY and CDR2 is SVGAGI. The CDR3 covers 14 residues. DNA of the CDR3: TGTGCCAGCAGGGCCGCGGGGAGCTCCTACGAGCAGTACTTC. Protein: CASRAAGSSYEQYF.

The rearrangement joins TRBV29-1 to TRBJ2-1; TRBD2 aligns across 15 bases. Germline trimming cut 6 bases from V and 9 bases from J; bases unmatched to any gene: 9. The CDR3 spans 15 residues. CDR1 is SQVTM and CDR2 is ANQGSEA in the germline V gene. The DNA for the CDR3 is TGCAGCGTCCGCGGACTAGCGGGGGGGCTCGGTGAGCAGTTCTTC. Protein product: CSVRGLAGGLGEQFF.